This paragraph covers one T cell receptor (beta chain) sequence. Its antigen remains unknown. The method was immunoSEQ multiplex PCR; TCRdb's version includes in-frame clones alone and lacks a portion of them. The table includes about 120,000 clones, less than 95% detected once. This sample is part of a study of T cell responses to AZD1222 COVID-19 vaccine. The study, taken as a whole, reports: Repertoires were obtained solely post-peak T cell response. With dominance at 160-218 and 743-854, vaccine-associated CD4 TCRs spanned spike.

Germline CDR1 is LNHNV and CDR2 is YYDKDF (reference sequence). CDR3 length: 17 amino acids. V lost 0 bases to trimming and J lost 4 bases, with 17 bases between them. The V call is TRBV15, the J call TRBJ2-3; D is ambiguous. This receptor was taken from an adult in good health. The sample was peripheral blood, taken on day 0 of MenACWY control vaccination. CDR3 DNA: TGTGCCACCAGCAGAGATCCAACATCCAAGGTTCCAGATACGCAGTATTTT. Residues: CATSRDPTSKVPDTQYF.